The clone carrying this T cell receptor beta chain is a singleton in its sample. This entry is derived from a study of blood T cell repertoires in COVID-19. Per germline, CDR1 MNHEY and CDR2 SVGEGT. The germline V and J ends were trimmed by 5 bases and 5 bases, with 6 bases remaining between them. The CDR3 is 11 amino acids. Original processing methods: Amplification of reference gene primers was used by the study to estimate nucleated cell counts. The table came from immunoSEQ multiplex PCR; TCRdb's copy has only in-frame clones and leaves some out. V, J and clone size are taken as reported in that table, and D and trimming were inferred from the DNA itself. Of about 25,000 clones in the sample, roughly 88% were seen once.

Sequenced input: peripheral blood. The chain employs TRBV6-2 or TRBV6-3 and TRBJ2-5; D remains unclear. The sequence was obtained from a man aged 65 to 85 with acute or convalescent COVID-19. The DNA for the CDR3 is TGTGCCAGCAGTCCCAGGGAGACCCAGTACTTC. Its translation: CASSPRETQYF.